This paragraph reports one TCR beta chain. These data are taken from a study of blood T cell repertoires in COVID-19. Study background: Acute-phase and convalescent COVID-19 samples originated in the United States, Italy and Spain. Sources were T cells, B-cell-depleted T cells, or PBMCs; the material itself was cDNA or gDNA.

Original data processing: The assay estimated nucleated cells by amplifying reference gene primers. TCRdb keeps only in-frame clones here, not all; method: immunoSEQ multiplex PCR. V and J calls and clone size are as listed in that table; D and trimming were resolved from the DNA. This sample has some 95,000 clones, with 91% found just once. This CDR3 contains 14 residues. CDR1 is MNHNY, CDR2 SVGAGI, per germline (reference sequence). Deletions cut 0 bases from V and 4 bases from J, with 10 bases between. Sequencing was performed on peripheral blood. The genes are TRBV6-6 and TRBJ2-7; D is ambiguous. The TCR sequence derives from a human donor with active COVID-19. The donor label of this sample is uncertain. CDR3 sequence (DNA): TGTGCCAGCAGTTACTCGGGCAAAATTTACGAGCAGTACTTC. The encoded protein is CASSYSGKIYEQYF.